This T cell receptor beta chain was sequenced for a study of T cell changes during pregnancy in multiple sclerosis. The CDR3 has 15 residues. CDR1 and CDR2 from the germline V gene are SGDLS and YYNGEE. V was clipped by 3 bases and J by 1 base, with 13 bases between them. Sequencing was performed with immunoSEQ multiplex PCR; in TCRdb, only in-frame clones are kept and a portion is missing. The sample contains approximately 43,000 clones, 90% of which appear only once. The chain joins TRBV9 to TRBJ2-5; the D gene is possibly TRBD2 (5 bases). The starting material was CD8+ T cells from peripheral blood mononuclear cells, obtained in the first trimester of pregnancy. This receptor was obtained from a female donor with multiple sclerosis, enrolled in a pregnancy study. The CDR3 loop reads CASSAMTTFQETQYF. The DNA for the CDR3 is TGTGCCAGCAGCGCCATGACTACGTTCCAAGAGACCCAGTACTTC.